Below, 24 T cell receptor beta chains from the same sample are listed, as sequenced in a study of metastatic and nonmetastatic thyroid tumors. Using MiXCR, TCRdb re-called clones from the PCR reads. The table has approximately 39,000 clones, about 20% seen once. Before thyroid surgery, none of the patients had received any treatment. Input material: blood. The receptor set was obtained from a female donor with papillary thyroid cancer or a benign thyroid nodule (not recorded which). Some clones in this sample may be carry-over from other donors' samples.

In this sample, this clone turned up many times. The gene calls are TRBV11-2 and TRBJ1-1; D call uncertain. The V gene lost 1 base and the J gene lost 1 base, with 7 bases spanning the gap. Germline loops: CDR1 SGHAT, CDR2 FQNNGV. This CDR3 has 14 residues. This CDR3 is CASSLGFQNTEAFF. Written as DNA, the CDR3 is TGTGCCAGCAGCTTAGGTTTTCAGAACACTGAAGCTTTCTTT.

The genes are TRBV28 and TRBJ2-3; 8 bases match TRBD2. The junction had 9 bases not matched to a gene; V was cut back by 6 bases and J by 4 bases. CDR3 length equals 15 residues. The germline V gene has CDR1 MDHEN and CDR2 SYDVKM. In DNA, the CDR3 is TGTGCCAGCAGCCAAGGAGCGGGAGAGGCAGATACGCAGTATTTT. It yields the protein CASSQGAGEADTQYF.

This clone was recorded at least ten times. This chain connects TRBV6-1 to TRBJ1-4; D perhaps matches TRBD1 (5 bases). V dropped 2 bases and J dropped 5 bases, with 15 bases sitting between them. Germline values: CDR1 MNHNS, CDR2 SASEGT. The length of the CDR3 is 16 residues. CDR3 amino acids: CASSEQAGPLNEKLFF. CDR3 nucleotides: TGTGCCAGCAGTGAACAGGCGGGACCGCTAAATGAAAAACTGTTTTTT.

This clone showed up many times. The rearrangement links TRBV7-8 to TRBJ1-1; 8 nucleotides agree with TRBD1. J lost 5 bases, V lost 1 base, and 12 bases had no gene match. The length of the CDR3 is 17 residues. CDR1 SGHVS and CDR2 FQNEAQ come from the germline V gene. CDR3 loop: CASSLVRPGQAPTEAFF. The CDR3, as DNA: TGTGCCAGCAGCTTAGTGAGACCGGGACAGGCCCCAACTGAAGCTTTCTTT. The full variable domain, rest sourced from reference TRBV7-8 and TRBJ1-1, is GAGVSQSPRYKVAKRGQDVALRCDPISGHVSLFWYQQALGQGPEFLTYFQNEAQLDKSGLPSDRFFAERPEGSVSTLKIQRTQQEDSAVYLCASSLVRPGQAPTEAFFGQGTRLTVV.

This clone came up many times. V usage is TRBV7-9 and J usage is TRBJ1-1; D might be TRBD1 (6 bases). V was trimmed by 5 bases and J by 3 bases, leaving 16 bases between them. The V gene's germline CDR1 is SEHNR and CDR2 FQNEAQ (reference sequence). The CDR3 runs to 15 residues. CDR3 sequence: CASSLQGGGDTEAFF. The CDR3 DNA reads TGTGCCAGCAGCCTACAGGGTGGGGGGGACACTGAAGCTTTCTTT.

In its sample, this clone was seen many times. This chain connects TRBV7-2 to TRBJ2-7, with 8 bases that match TRBD1. Germline V lookup: CDR1 SGHTA, CDR2 FQGNSA. V shed 5 bases and J 2 bases; nucleotides not matched to a gene: 8. The length of the CDR3 is 15 residues. The CDR3 spells CASSNRGRNAYEQYF. The CDR3 DNA reads as TGTGCCAGCAGCAACAGGGGGAGGAACGCCTACGAGCAGTACTTC.

This clone was observed at least ten times. V usage is TRBV9 and J usage is TRBJ2-2, with a tentative D call TRBD1 (6 bases). This CDR3 has 14 amino acids. From germline, CDR1 is SGDLS and CDR2 YYNGEE. Trimming cost V 1 base and J 6 bases, with 10 bases left between them. For the CDR3, the DNA is TGTGCCAGCAGCGTACAGGGGAGTGCCGGGGAGCTGTTTTTT. Its protein is CASSVQGSAGELFF.

The sample holds many counts of this clone. The chain employs TRBV4-1 and TRBJ2-1, with unresolved D. Germline V gene lookup returns CDR1 MGHRA and CDR2 YSYEKL. V was cut by 0 bases and J by 6 bases, with 12 bases left in between. This CDR3 comprises 15 residues. CDR3 sequence reads: CASSQEGTLLNEQFF. Written as DNA, the CDR3 is TGCGCCAGCAGCCAAGAAGGCACCTTGCTCAATGAGCAGTTCTTC.

The V and J genes are TRBV6-1 and TRBJ1-1; 7 bases line up with TRBD1. Germline V lookup: CDR1 MNHNS, CDR2 SASEGT. The V and J ends lost 7 bases and 4 bases, in that order; junction bases with no gene match: 12. The CDR3 length is 15 residues. The DNA for the CDR3 is TGTGCCAGCACCCTGCCCTACAGGGGCATCACTGAAGCTTTCTTT. Translating it yields CASTLPYRGITEAFF.

This clone was found many times. A clone one base away is much larger, so this may be a read error. This sequence joins TRBV29-1 and TRBJ2-7; 7 nucleotides align to TRBD1. The ends lost 8 bases at V and 3 bases at J; junction bases unmatched: 13. Germline V gene sequence: CDR1 SQVTM, CDR2 ANQGSEA. This CDR3 has 14 residues. For the CDR3, the DNA is TGCAGCTCACGGACAGGAACGGCCGACTACGAGCAGTACTTC. Translating it yields CSSRTGTADYEQYF.

V and J are TRBV4-2 and TRBJ2-7; 8 nucleotides line up with TRBD1. Germline CDR1 is LGHNA and CDR2 is YNFKEQ. Germline trimming cut 1 base from V and 4 bases from J; bases unmatched to any gene: 15. The CDR3 has 18 residues. CDR3 in DNA: TGTGCCAGCAGCCAAGTAGCAGGTGTCGGGACAGGCATTTACGAGCAGTACTTC. Protein: CASSQVAGVGTGIYEQYF.

This clone appeared many times. The chain employs TRBV5-8 and TRBJ2-7, with D maybe TRBD2 (5 bases). V lost 3 bases and J lost 4, with 11 bases in between. The CDR3 is 13 residues long. The germline gives CDR1 SGHTS, CDR2 YDEGEE. This CDR3 reads CASSWADYYEQYF. The CDR3 nucleotides read TGTGCCAGCAGCTGGGCAGACTATTACGAGCAGTACTTC.

The table lists this clone with many counts. V is TRBV29-1 and J is TRBJ2-7, with a tentative D call TRBD2 (5 bases). The germline V gene has CDR1 SQVTM and CDR2 ANQGSEA. The CDR3 is made up of 13 amino acids. Trimming left V 6 bases short and J 2 bases short, with 14 bases between. The CDR3: CSVTGNSAYEQYF. Written as DNA, the CDR3 is TGCAGCGTCACCGGGAATAGCGCCTACGAGCAGTACTTC.

This clone was detected a few times. J is TRBJ2-2 and V is TRBV28; D is perhaps TRBD1 or TRBD2 (6 bases each). V was shortened by 6 bases and J by 1 base, with 15 bases between the two germline ends. Germline loops: CDR1 MDHEN, CDR2 SYDVKM. CDR3 size: 16 residues. The chain's CDR3 is CASRTVEGENTGELFF. The CDR3 region has the DNA TGTGCCAGCAGAACTGTGGAGGGGGAGAACACCGGGGAGCTGTTTTTT.

This clone was detected a few times. Compared with germline, one end of the junction differs, possibly owing to a read error. This rearrangement joins TRBV19 to TRBJ2-2; perhaps TRBD1 as D (6 bases). The CDR3 consists of 12 residues. Looked up from germline, CDR1 is LNHDA and CDR2 is SQIVND (reference sequence). Here the CDR3 DNA reads TGTGCCAGTATCCTGGGGGCCGGGGAGCTGTTCTTT. Its protein product is CASILGAGELFF.

This clone occurred many times. The chain has TRBV4-1 and TRBJ2-7; 7 bases map to TRBD1. CDR1 and CDR2 from the germline V gene are MGHRA and YSYEKL. The CDR3 runs 14 residues. V lost 4 bases and J lost 5; bases outside the gene matches: 8. In nucleotides, the CDR3 is TGCGCCAGCAGCCTCGGGACAGCGCGCGACGAGCAGTACTTC. Its protein is CASSLGTARDEQYF.

CDR3 in DNA: TGCGCCAGCAGCCAGGGACACTTCAATCAGCCCCAGCATTTT. As protein: CASSQGHFNQPQHF. The rearrangement uses TRBV4-1 and TRBJ1-5; a weak D match, TRBD1 (6 bases). The CDR3 extends over 14 amino acids. V shed 3 bases and J shed 3 bases, with 9 bases lying between them. Germline V gives CDR1 MGHRA, CDR2 YSYEKL.

The J gene is TRBJ2-7, the V gene TRBV27; possible D gene TRBD1, 6 bases. CDR3 length: 13 amino acids. Germline CDR1 MNHEY, CDR2 SMNVEV (reference sequence). The V and J ends lost 5 bases and 4 bases respectively, with 12 bases between them. The CDR3 loop reads CASSPAGEYEQYF. In DNA, the CDR3 is TGTGCCAGCAGTCCTGCAGGGGAATACGAGCAGTACTTC.

This clone was picked up many times. J is TRBJ1-2 and V is TRBV20-1; TRBD1 matches at 7 bases. V lost 6 bases, J lost 3 bases, and 4 bases stayed unmatched. Germline CDR1 DFQATT, CDR2 SNEGSKA (reference sequence). CDR3 length equals 12 residues. This CDR3 is CSAHDRDYGYTF. The CDR3 DNA reads as TGCAGTGCCCACGACAGGGACTATGGCTACACCTTC.

This sequence joins TRBV5-6 and TRBJ2-1; 7 bases agree with TRBD2. CDR3 length: 15 amino acids. CDR1 is SGHDT, CDR2 YYEEEE, per germline. Unmatched junction bases numbered 9, after V lost 4 bases and J lost 5 bases. CDR3 coding DNA: TGTGCCAGCAGCCTACCTAGCGGCATCAACAATGAGCAGTTCTTC. It specifies CASSLPSGINNEQFF.

The chain has TRBV20-1 and TRBJ2-3, with 7 positions matching TRBD2. There are 13 residues in the CDR3. CDR1 DFQATT and CDR2 SNEGSKA come from the germline V gene (reference sequence). The CDR3 region is CRGGASSTDTQYF. CDR3 DNA: TGCAGGGGAGGGGCTAGCTCGACAGATACGCAGTATTTT.

This clone occurred many times. The genes are TRBV3-1 and TRBJ1-2; D gene unclear. The germline CDR1 and CDR2 sequences are LGHDT and YNNKEL (reference sequence). The CDR3 loop spans 13 amino acids. V gave up 1 base and J gave up 4 bases, with 7 bases separating them. The CDR3 loop reads CASSQGGGYGYTF. Here the CDR3 DNA reads TGTGCCAGCAGCCAAGGGGGTGGCTATGGCTACACCTTC.

This clone has only a few counts. A read error is possible here, since a much larger clone lies one base away. The sample carries other DNA sequences with the same CDR3. The chain carries TRBV11-1 and TRBJ2-1; 9 bases map to TRBD2. The V gene's germline CDR1 is SGHAT and CDR2 FQDESV (reference sequence). There are 16 residues in the CDR3. V shed 6 bases, J shed 8 bases, and the junction held 14 bases outside the gene matches. Written as DNA, the CDR3 is TGTGCCAGCAGTTCTTACCTAGCGGGACGAGTCGATGAGCAGTTCTTC. It encodes CASSSYLAGRVDEQFF.

This sequence joins TRBV19 and TRBJ2-1; 7 bases match TRBD2. Germline-derived CDR1 and CDR2 are LNHDA and SQIVND (reference sequence). V gave up 3 bases and J gave up 3 bases; unmatched junction bases: 5. The CDR3 sequence is 15 residues long. CDR3 residues: CASSILGGNYNEQFF. CDR3 nucleotide sequence: TGTGCCAGTAGTATTTTGGGGGGGAACTACAATGAGCAGTTCTTC.